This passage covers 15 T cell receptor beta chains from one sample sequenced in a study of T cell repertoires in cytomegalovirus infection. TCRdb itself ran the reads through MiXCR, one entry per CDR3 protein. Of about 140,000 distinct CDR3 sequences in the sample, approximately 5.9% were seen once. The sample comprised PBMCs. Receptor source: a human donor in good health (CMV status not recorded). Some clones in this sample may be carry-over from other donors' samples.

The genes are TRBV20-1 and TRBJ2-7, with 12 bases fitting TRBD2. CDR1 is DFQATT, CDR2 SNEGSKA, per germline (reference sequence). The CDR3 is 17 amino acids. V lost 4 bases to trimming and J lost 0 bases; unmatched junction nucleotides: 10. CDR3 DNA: TGCAGTGCTACCGCGCTAGCGGGGGGGGGGAGCTCCTACGAGCAGTACTTC. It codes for CSATALAGGGSSYEQYF.

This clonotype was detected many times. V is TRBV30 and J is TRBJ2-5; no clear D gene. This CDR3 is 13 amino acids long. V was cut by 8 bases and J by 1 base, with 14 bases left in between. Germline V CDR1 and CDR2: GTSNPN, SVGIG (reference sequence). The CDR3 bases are TGTGCCCGTAGCTTGCGAGGCCAAGAGACCCAGTACTTC. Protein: CARSLRGQETQYF.

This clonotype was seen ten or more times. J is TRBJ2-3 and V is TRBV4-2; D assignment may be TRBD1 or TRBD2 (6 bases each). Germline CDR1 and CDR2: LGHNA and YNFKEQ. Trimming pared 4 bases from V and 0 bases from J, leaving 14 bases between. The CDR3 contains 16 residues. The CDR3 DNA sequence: TGTGCCAGCAGCCTTCGTAGGGGGGAGAGCACAGATACGCAGTATTTT. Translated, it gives CASSLRRGESTDTQYF.

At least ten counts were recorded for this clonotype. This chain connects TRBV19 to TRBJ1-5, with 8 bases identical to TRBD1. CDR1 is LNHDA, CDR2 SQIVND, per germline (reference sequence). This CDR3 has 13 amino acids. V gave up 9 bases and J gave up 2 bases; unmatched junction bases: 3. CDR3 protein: CASGQGGNQPQHF. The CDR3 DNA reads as TGTGCCAGCGGACAGGGTGGCAATCAGCCCCAGCATTTT.

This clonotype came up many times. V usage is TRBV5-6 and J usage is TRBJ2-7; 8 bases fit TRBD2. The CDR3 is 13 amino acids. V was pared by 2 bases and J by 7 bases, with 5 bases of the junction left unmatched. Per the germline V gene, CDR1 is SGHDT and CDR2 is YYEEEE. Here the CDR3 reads CASSFAGGDEQYF. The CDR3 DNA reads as TGTGCCAGCAGCTTCGCGGGGGGTGATGAGCAGTACTTC.

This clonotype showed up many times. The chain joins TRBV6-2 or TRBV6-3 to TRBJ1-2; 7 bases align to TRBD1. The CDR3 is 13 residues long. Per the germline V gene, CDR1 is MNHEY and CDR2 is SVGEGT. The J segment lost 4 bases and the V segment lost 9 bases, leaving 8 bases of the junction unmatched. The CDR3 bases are TGTGCCAGTCCGGGACAGTCATTCTATGGCTACACCTTC. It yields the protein CASPGQSFYGYTF.

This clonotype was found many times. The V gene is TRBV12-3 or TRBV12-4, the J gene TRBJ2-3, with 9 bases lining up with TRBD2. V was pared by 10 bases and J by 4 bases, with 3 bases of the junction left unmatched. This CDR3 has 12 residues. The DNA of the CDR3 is TGTGCCACACAGCGGGGGGCAGATACGCAGTATTTT. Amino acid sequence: CATQRGADTQYF.

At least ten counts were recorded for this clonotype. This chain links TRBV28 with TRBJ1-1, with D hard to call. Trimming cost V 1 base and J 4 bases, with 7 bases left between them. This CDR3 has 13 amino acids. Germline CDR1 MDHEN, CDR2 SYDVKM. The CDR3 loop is CASSLSMATEAFF. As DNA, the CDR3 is TGTGCCAGCAGTTTATCGATGGCCACTGAAGCTTTCTTT.

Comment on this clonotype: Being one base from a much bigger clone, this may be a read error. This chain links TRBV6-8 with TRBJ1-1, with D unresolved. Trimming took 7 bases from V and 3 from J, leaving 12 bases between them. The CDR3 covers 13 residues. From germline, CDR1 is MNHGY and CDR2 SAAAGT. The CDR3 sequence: CASKAGGDTEAFF. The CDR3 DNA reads TGTGCCAGCAAGGCAGGAGGAGACACTGAAGCTTTCTTT.

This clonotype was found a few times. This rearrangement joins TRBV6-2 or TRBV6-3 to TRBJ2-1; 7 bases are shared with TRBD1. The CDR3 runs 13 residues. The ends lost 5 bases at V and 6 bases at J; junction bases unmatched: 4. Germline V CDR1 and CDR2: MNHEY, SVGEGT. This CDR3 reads CASSRDSLNEQFF. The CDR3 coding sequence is TGTGCCAGCAGTCGGGACAGCCTCAATGAGCAGTTCTTC.

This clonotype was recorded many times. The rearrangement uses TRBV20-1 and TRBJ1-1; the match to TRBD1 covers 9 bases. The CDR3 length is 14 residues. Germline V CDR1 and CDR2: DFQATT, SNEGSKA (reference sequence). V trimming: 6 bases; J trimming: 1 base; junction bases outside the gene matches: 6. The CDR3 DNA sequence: TGCAGTGCCAAACAGGGGGCTACGAACACTGAAGCTTTCTTT. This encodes CSAKQGATNTEAFF.

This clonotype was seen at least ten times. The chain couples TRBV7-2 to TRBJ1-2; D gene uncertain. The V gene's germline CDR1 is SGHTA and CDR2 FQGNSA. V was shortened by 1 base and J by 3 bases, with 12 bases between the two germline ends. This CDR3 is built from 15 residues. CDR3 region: CASSLESVVDYGYTF. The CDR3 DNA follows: TGTGCCAGCAGCTTAGAGTCGGTGGTTGACTATGGCTACACCTTC.

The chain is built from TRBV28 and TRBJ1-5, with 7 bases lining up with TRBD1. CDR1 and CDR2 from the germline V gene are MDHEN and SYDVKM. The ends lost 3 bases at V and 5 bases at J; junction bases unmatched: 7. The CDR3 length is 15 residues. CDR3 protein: CASSFPDRKYQPQHF. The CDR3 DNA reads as TGTGCCAGCAGTTTCCCGGACAGGAAGTATCAGCCCCAGCATTTT.

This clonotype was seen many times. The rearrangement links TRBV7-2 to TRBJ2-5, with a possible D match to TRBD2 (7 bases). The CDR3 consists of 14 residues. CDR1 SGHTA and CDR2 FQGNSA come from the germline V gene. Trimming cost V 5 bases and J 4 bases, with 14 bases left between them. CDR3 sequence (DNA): TGTGCCAGCAGCCCCCTGCGGGGGCCAGAGACCCAGTACTTC. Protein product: CASSPLRGPETQYF.

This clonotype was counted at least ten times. The CDR3 DNA reads as TGCAGTGCCCTCATCCGGGGGCATGAGCAGTTCTTC. Its translation: CSALIRGHEQFF. The chain is built from TRBV20-1 and TRBJ2-1; D may correspond to TRBD1 or TRBD2 (6 bases each). From germline, CDR1 is DFQATT and CDR2 SNEGSKA (reference sequence). V shed 6 bases and J shed 8 bases, with 14 bases lying between them. The CDR3 sequence is 12 residues long.